Sequencing of this TCR beta chain was carried out in a study of CD8+CD57+ T cells in acquired aplastic anemia. Details on this clonotype: The target antigen is unknown.

Overall study findings and caveats: CD8+ Simpson's diversity in patients was not significantly different from that in controls.

The germline gives CDR1 SNHLY, CDR2 FYNNEI. This CDR3 spans 13 amino acids. V shed 7 bases and J shed 5 bases, with 14 bases lying between them. Individuals selected for sequencing had exhibited CD8+CD57+ cell expansion on flow cytometry. The diagnosis in all patients was severe acquired aplastic anemia. Using genomic DNA as the template, TCR beta VDJ and CDR3 profiling was carried out. TCRdb re-analysed the reads in MiXCR, keeping a single row per CDR3 protein. Counted here are hundreds of thousands of distinct CDR3 sequences, more than 45% occurring once; the ten biggest clones make up 7% to 9.5%. The chain carries TRBV2 and TRBJ1-1; tentatively, D is TRBD1 (5 bases). This TCR came from a human donor with aplastic anemia. Sequenced material: sorted CD4+, CD8+, or CD8+CD57+ T cells (not recorded which) from PBMCs. The CDR3 bases are TGTGCCAGCAATCGGGTCAGGGAGACTGAAGCTTTCTTT. Encoded protein: CASNRVRETEAFF. The whole variable domain, filled in from reference TRBV2 and TRBJ1-1, reads EPEVTQTPSHQVTQMGQEVILRCVPISNHLYFYWYRQILGQKVEFLVSFYNNEISEKSEIFDDQFSVERPDGSNFTLKIRSTKLEDSAMYFCASNRVRETEAFFGQGTRLTVV.